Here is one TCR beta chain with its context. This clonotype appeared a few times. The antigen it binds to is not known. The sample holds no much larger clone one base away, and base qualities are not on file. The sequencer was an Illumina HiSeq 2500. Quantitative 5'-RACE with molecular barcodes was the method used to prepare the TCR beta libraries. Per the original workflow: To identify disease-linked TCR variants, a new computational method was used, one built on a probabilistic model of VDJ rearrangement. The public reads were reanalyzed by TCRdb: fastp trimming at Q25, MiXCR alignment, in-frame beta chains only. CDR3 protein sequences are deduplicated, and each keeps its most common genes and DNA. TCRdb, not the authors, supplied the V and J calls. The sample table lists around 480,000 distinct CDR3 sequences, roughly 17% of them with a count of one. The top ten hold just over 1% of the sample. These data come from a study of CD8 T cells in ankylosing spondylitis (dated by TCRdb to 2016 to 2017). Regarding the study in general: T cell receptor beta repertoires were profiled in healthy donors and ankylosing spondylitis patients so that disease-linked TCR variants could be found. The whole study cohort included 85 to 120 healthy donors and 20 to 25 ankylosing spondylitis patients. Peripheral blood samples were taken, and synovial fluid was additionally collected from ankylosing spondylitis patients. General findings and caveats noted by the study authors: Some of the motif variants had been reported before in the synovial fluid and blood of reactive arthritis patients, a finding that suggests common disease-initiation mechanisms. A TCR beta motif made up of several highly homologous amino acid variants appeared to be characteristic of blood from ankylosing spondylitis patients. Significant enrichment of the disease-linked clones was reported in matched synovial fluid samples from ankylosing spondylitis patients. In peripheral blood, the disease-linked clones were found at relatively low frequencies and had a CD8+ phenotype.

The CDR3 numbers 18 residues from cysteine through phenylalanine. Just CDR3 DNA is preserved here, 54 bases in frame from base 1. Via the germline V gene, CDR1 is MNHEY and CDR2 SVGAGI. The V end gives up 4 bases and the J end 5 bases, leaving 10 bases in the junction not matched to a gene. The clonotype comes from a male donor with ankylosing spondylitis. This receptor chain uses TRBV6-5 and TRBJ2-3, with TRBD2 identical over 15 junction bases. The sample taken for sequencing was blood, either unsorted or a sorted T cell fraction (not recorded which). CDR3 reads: CASSLSGTSGGRGDTQYF. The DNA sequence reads TGTGCCAGCAGTTTGTCCGGGACTAGCGGGGGGAGGGGAGATACGCAGTATTTT.